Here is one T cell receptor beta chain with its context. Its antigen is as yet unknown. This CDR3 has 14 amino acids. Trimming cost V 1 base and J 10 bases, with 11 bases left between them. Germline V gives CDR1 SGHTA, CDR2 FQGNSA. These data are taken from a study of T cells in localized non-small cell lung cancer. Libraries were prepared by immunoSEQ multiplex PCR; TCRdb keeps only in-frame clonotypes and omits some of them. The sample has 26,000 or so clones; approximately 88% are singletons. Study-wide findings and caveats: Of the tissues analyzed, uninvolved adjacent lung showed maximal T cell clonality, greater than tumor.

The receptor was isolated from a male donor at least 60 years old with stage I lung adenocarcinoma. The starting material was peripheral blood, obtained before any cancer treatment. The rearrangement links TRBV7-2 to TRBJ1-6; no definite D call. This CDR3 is CASSLVNEWSPLHF. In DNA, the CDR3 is TGTGCCAGCAGCTTAGTTAATGAGTGGTCACCCCTCCACTTT.